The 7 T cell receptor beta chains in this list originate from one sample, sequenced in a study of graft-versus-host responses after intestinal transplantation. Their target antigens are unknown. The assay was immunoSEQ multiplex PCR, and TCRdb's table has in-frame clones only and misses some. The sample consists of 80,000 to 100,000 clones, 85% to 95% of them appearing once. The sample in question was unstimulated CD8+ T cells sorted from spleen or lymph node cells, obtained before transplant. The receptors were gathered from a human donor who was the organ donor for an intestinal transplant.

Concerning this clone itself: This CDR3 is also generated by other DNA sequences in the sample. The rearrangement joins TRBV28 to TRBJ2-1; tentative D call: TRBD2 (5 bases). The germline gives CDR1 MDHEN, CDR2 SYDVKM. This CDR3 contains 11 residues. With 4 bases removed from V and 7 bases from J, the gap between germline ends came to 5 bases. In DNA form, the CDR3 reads TGTGCCAGCAGTTCGGGAAATGAGCAGTTCTTC. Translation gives CASSSGNEQFF.

Written as DNA, the CDR3 is TGCGCCAGCAGCCAAGGTTGGATCGGCGGATACACAGATACGCAGTATTTT. Protein: CASSQGWIGGYTDTQYF. The chain is built from TRBV4-1 and TRBJ2-3; the D is unclear. Germline assignment: CDR1 MGHRA and CDR2 YSYEKL. The CDR3 covers 17 residues. V gave up 1 base and J gave up 2 bases, with 16 bases separating them.

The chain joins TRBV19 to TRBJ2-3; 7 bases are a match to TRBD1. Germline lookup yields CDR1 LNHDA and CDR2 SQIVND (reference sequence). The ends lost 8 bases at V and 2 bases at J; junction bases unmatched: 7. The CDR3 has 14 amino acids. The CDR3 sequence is CASLGTEVTDTQYF. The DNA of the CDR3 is TGTGCCAGTCTTGGGACAGAAGTCACAGATACGCAGTATTTT.

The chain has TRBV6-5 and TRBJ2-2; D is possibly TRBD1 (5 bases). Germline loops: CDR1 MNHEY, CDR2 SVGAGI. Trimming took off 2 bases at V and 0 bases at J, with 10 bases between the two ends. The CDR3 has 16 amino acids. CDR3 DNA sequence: TGTGCCAGCAGTTACGACAGTCCCGCGAACACCGGGGAGCTGTTTTTT. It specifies CASSYDSPANTGELFF.

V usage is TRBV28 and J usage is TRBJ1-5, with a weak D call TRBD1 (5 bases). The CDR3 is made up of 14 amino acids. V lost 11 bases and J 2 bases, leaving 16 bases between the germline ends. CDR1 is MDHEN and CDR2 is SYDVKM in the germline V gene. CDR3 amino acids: CAVGGAQGNQPQHF. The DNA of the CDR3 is TGTGCCGTGGGAGGGGCGCAGGGCAATCAGCCCCAGCATTTT.

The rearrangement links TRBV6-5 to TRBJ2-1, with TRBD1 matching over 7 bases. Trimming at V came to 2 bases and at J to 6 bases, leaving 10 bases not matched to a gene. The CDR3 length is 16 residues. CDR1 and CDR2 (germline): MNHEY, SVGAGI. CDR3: CASSYGVGTAANEQFF. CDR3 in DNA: TGTGCCAGCAGTTACGGGGTCGGGACAGCTGCCAATGAGCAGTTCTTC.

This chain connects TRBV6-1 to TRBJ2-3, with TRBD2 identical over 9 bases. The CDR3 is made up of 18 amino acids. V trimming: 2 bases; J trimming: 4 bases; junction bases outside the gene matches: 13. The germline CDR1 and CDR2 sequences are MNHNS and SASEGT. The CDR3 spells CASSERDWAGGPADTQYF. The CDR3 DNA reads TGTGCCAGCAGTGAACGGGACTGGGCGGGAGGGCCGGCAGATACGCAGTATTTT.